This T cell receptor beta chain is drawn from a study of T cell responses to AZD1222 COVID-19 vaccine. Second-dose schedules of about 4 or about 12 weeks were combined. Details on this clone: Its antigen is still unknown.

Study-wide results and limits: Spike regions recognized by vaccine-associated CD4 TCRs spanned the protein, led by 160-218 and 743-854. Clonal diversity was possibly underestimated, and the donors were mostly white British, with more females.

Germline lookup yields CDR1 MRHNA and CDR2 SNTAGT. With 0 bases removed from V and 10 bases from J, the gap between germline ends came to 9 bases. The CDR3 extends over 13 amino acids. Sequencing used immunoSEQ multiplex PCR; TCRdb keeps in-frame clones, though not all of them. Seen here are roughly 24,000 clones, approximately 85% observed once, and the top ten hold approximately 2.6%. Sequencing used peripheral blood, obtained 28 days after the second AZD1222 dose. The TCR sequence derives from an adult who received the AZD1222 COVID-19 vaccine. V usage is TRBV6-4 and J usage is TRBJ1-4; D is unclear. CDR3 region: CASSDSQEGKLFF. As DNA, the CDR3 is TGTGCCAGCAGTGACTCGCAGGAGGGAAAACTGTTTTTT.